This T cell receptor (beta chain) was retrieved from a study of blood T cell repertoires in COVID-19. Overall study: Donors in the United States, Italy and Spain gave samples during acute or convalescent COVID-19. T cells, B-cell-depleted T cells, or PBMCs provided the cDNA or gDNA that served as material.

TCRdb's copy holds only in-frame clones and misses some; the assay was immunoSEQ multiplex PCR. The table lists 210,000 or so clones, roughly 90% of them singletons. V trimming: 3 bases; J trimming: 4 bases; junction bases outside the gene matches: 4. The germline V gene encodes CDR1 LGHNT and CDR2 FRNRAP. This CDR3 comprises 15 residues. The sequence derives from a man aged 35 to 55 with acute or convalescent COVID-19. The chain carries TRBV12-5 and TRBJ1-5, with 9 bases matching TRBD1. Material for sequencing was peripheral blood. CDR3: CASGLRDRENQPQHF. For the CDR3, the DNA is TGTGCTAGTGGTTTAAGGGACAGGGAGAATCAGCCCCAGCATTTT.